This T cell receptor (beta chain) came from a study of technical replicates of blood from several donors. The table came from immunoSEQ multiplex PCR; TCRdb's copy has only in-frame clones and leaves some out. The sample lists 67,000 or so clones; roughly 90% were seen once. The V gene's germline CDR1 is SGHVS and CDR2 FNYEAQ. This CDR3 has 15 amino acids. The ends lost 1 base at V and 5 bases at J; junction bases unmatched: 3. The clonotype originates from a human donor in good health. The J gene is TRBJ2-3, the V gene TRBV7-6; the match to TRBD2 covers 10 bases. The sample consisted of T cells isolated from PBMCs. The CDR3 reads CASSLGTSGGDTQYF. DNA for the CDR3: TGTGCCAGCAGCTTAGGGACTAGCGGCGGAGATACGCAGTATTTT.